This T cell receptor (beta chain) emerged from a study of metastatic and nonmetastatic thyroid tumors. Looking at the study overall: Repertoires from blood and tumor or nodule tissue of malignant and benign thyroid patients were compared. General study findings and limits: Across blood and tumor, TCR beta diversity in malignant thyroid tumors was reportedly significantly higher than in benign nodules.

As handled by the study authors: Across clinicopathological groups, CDR3 differences served as the basis for building a distant-metastasis classifier for papillary thyroid cancer. TCRdb called clones again from the PCR reads with MiXCR. TCRdb's processing, not the authors' own work, is the source of the V and J calls. The table records 35,000 to 50,000 clones, 24% of them present only once. This clone was found many times. As yet, its antigen is unknown. The CDR3 sequence is 15 residues long. Germline CDR1 and CDR2: SGHTA and FQGNSA. Losses at the gene ends were 5 bases for V and 8 bases for J; bases not matched to a gene: 12. Patients were all untreated before their thyroid surgery.

The rearrangement joins TRBV7-2 to TRBJ2-4; 7 bases fit TRBD2. The specimen was tumor tissue. The clonotype was recovered from a female donor with papillary thyroid cancer or a benign thyroid nodule (not recorded which). Some clones in this sample may be carry-over from other donors' samples. The CDR3 DNA reads as TGTGCCAGCAGCACCCGACCCGCTAGCGGAGACATTCAGTACTTC. It translates to CASSTRPASGDIQYF.